Below are 11 T cell receptor beta chains sequenced from a single sample in a study of cytotoxic CD8 clonotypes in ibrutinib-treated CLL. Clones were read by immunoSEQ multiplex PCR, and TCRdb kept only the in-frame ones, dropping some. The table has approximately 53,000 clones, less than 90% seen once. Sequencing used PBMCs, obtained after 24 months of ibrutinib treatment. The source is a human donor with chronic lymphocytic leukemia.

This sequence joins TRBV11-2 and TRBJ2-5; a weak D match, TRBD1 (5 bases). This CDR3 contains 15 residues. V shed 2 bases and J shed 4 bases, with 14 bases lying between them. Germline V CDR1 and CDR2: SGHAT, FQNNGV. The CDR3 region has the DNA TGTGCCAGCAGCTTAACAAGGGGCTCAACAGAGACCCAGTACTTC. It translates to CASSLTRGSTETQYF.

In DNA, the CDR3 is TGCGCCAGCAGCCAAGAATGGACAGGGCGGAGCTATGGCTACACCTTC. Its protein product is CASSQEWTGRSYGYTF. V usage is TRBV4-1 and J usage is TRBJ1-2; TRBD1 matches at 8 bases. This CDR3 contains 16 residues. V was pared by 0 bases and J by 4 bases, with 7 bases of the junction left unmatched. Germline lookup yields CDR1 MGHRA and CDR2 YSYEKL.

The gene calls are TRBV29-1 and TRBJ2-3, with 11 bases identical to TRBD2. V was clipped by 0 bases and J by 3 bases; unmatched bases: 2. Per the germline V gene, CDR1 is SQVTM and CDR2 is ANQGSEA. The CDR3 totals 15 residues. The chain's CDR3 is CSVEDSGRATDTQYF. DNA for the CDR3: TGCAGCGTTGAAGATAGCGGGAGGGCAACAGATACGCAGTATTTT.

The CDR3 sequence: CASSSGSSSYNEQFF. The CDR3 DNA reads as TGTGCCAGTAGTAGCGGGTCGAGCTCCTACAATGAGCAGTTCTTC. The J gene is TRBJ2-1, the V gene TRBV19; maybe TRBD2 (5 bases). V lost 4 bases, J lost 0 bases, and 10 bases lay in between. From germline, CDR1 is LNHDA and CDR2 SQIVND (reference sequence). CDR3 length equals 15 residues.

V is TRBV7-2 and J is TRBJ2-3, with D unclear. The CDR3 length is 15 residues. V lost 9 bases, J lost 4 bases, and 20 bases lay in between. Germline assignment: CDR1 SGHTA and CDR2 FQGNSA. The CDR3 DNA sequence: TGTGCCAGTGTTAGTGTTGGACCCGGCGCAGATACGCAGTATTTT. This sequence encodes CASVSVGPGADTQYF. Combining the CDR3 with reference TRBV7-2 and TRBJ2-3 gives the whole variable domain GAGVSQSPSNKVTEKGKDVELRCDPISGHTALYWYRQSLGQGLEFLIYFQGNSAPDKSGLPSDRFSAERTGGSVSTLTIQRTQQEDSAVYLCASVSVGPGADTQYFGPGTRLTVL.

The chain recombines TRBV30 with TRBJ1-4, with 7 bases fitting TRBD1. The germline V gene has CDR1 GTSNPN and CDR2 SVGIG (reference sequence). The CDR3 loop spans 13 amino acids. Trimming took 2 bases from V and 5 from J; bases not matched to a gene: 2. The CDR3 coding sequence is TGTGCCTGGAGTAGGGGGCTAAATGAAAAACTGTTTTTT. Protein sequence: CAWSRGLNEKLFF. The variable domain in full, with the rest retrieved from reference TRBV30 and TRBJ1-4, is SQTIHQWPATLVQPVGSPLSLECTVEGTSNPNLYWYRQAAGRGLQLLFYSVGIGQISSEVPQNLSASRPQDRQFILSSKKLLLSDSGFYLCAWSRGLNEKLFFGSGTQLSVL.

The genes are TRBV7-9 and TRBJ2-7; 7 bases line up with TRBD2. The CDR3 totals 14 residues. CDR1 is SEHNR and CDR2 is FQNEAQ in the germline V gene (reference sequence). With 6 bases clipped from V and 2 bases from J, the junction kept 7 bases outside the gene matches. The CDR3 region has the DNA TGTGCCAGCAGGGCTGGGGAGGGCCCCTACGAGCAGTACTTC. This sequence encodes CASRAGEGPYEQYF.

This clone was detected once. This rearrangement joins TRBV7-2 to TRBJ1-3; D gene ambiguous. The germline gives CDR1 SGHTA, CDR2 FQGNSA. The CDR3 is 15 residues long. Trimming took 0 bases from V and 0 from J, leaving 6 bases between them. The CDR3 DNA reads as TGTGCCAGCAGCTTAGCTGGGGACTCTGGAAACACCATATATTTT. It translates to CASSLAGDSGNTIYF.

This clone has only one observation. The chain employs TRBV6-6 and TRBJ1-3; 9 bases agree with TRBD1. The CDR3 loop spans 15 amino acids. Germline values: CDR1 MNHNY, CDR2 SVGAGI (reference sequence). V was clipped by 5 bases and J by 4 bases; unmatched bases: 6. CDR3 sequence reads: CASSPGQGKGNTIYF. The CDR3 DNA reads as TGTGCCAGCAGTCCCGGACAGGGGAAAGGAAACACCATATATTTT.

The rearrangement uses TRBV7-2 and TRBJ1-5; no definite D call. The CDR3 is made up of 12 amino acids. Trimming left V 0 bases short and J 7 bases short, with 4 bases between. Germline loops: CDR1 SGHTA, CDR2 FQGNSA. The CDR3 region has the DNA TGTGCCAGCAGCTTAGCGGAACAGCCCCAGCATTTT. Translated, it gives CASSLAEQPQHF. The whole variable domain, filled in from reference TRBV7-2 and TRBJ1-5, reads GAGVSQSPSNKVTEKGKDVELRCDPISGHTALYWYRQSLGQGLEFLIYFQGNSAPDKSGLPSDRFSAERTGGSVSTLTIQRTQQEDSAVYLCASSLAEQPQHFGDGTRLSIL.

The rearrangement joins TRBV5-6 to TRBJ1-5; D is ambiguous. V lost 0 bases and J lost 3, with 7 bases in between. This CDR3 spans 14 amino acids. CDR1 and CDR2 from the germline V gene are SGHDT and YYEEEE. CDR3 bases: TGTGCCAGCAGCTTGGGCCAGGCCAATCAGCCCCAGCATTTT. It encodes CASSLGQANQPQHF.